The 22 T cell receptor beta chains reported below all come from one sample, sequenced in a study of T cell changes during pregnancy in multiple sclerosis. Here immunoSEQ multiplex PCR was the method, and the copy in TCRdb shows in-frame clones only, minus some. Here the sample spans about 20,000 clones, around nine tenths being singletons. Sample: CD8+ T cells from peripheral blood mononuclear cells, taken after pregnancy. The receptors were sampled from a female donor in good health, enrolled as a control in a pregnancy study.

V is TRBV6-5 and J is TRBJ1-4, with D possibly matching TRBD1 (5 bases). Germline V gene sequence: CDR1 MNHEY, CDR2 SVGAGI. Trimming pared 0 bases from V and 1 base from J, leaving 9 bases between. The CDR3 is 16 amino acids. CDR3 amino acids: CASSYSLRETNEKLFF. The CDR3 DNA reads TGTGCCAGCAGTTACTCTCTCAGGGAAACTAATGAAAAACTGTTTTTT.

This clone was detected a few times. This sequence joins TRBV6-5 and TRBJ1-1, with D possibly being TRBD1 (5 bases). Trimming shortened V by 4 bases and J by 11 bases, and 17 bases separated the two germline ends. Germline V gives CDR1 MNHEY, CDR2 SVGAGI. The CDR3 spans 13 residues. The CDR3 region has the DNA TGTGCCAGCAGTTCCGCCGCAGGGATGGGGGCTTTCTTT. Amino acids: CASSSAAGMGAFF.

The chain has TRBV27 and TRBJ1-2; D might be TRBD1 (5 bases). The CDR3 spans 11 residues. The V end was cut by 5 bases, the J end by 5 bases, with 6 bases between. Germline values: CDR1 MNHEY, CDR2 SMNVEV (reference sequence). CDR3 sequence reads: CASSPGYGYTF. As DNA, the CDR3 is TGTGCCAGCAGTCCAGGGTATGGCTACACCTTC.

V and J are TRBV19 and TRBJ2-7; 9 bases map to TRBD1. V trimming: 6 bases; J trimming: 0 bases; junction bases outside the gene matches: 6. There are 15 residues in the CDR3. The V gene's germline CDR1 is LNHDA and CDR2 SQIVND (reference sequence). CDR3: CASSAGQGSSYEQYF. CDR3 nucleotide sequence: TGTGCCAGTAGCGCTGGACAGGGGAGCTCCTACGAGCAGTACTTC.

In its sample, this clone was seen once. The DNA of the CDR3 is TGTGCCAGCAGCTTAGGGACAGACTCCTACGAGCAGTACTTC. Translating gives CASSLGTDSYEQYF. The chain carries TRBV7-9 and TRBJ2-7; TRBD1 is a possible D gene (6 bases). The V end lost 1 base, the J end lost 0 bases, and 7 bases lay between the germline ends. This CDR3 contains 14 residues. Germline values: CDR1 SEHNR, CDR2 FQNEAQ (reference sequence).

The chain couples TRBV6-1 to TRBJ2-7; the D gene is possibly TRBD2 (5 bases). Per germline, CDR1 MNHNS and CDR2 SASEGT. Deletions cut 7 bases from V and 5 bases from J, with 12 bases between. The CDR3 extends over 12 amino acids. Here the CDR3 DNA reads TGTGCCAGCACCCCCCGGCGGGACGAGCAGTACTTC. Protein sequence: CASTPRRDEQYF.

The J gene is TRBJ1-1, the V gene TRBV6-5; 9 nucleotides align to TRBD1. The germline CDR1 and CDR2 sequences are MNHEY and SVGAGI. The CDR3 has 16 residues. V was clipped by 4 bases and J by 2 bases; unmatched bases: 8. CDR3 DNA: TGTGCCAGCAGTTTTCCCACAGGGGGCGGAAACACTGAAGCTTTCTTT. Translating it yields CASSFPTGGGNTEAFF.

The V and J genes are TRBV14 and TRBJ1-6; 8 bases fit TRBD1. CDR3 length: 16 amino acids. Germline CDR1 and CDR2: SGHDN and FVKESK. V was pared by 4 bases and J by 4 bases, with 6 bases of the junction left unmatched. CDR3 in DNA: TGTGCCAGCAGCCCAATGCAGGGGGCGTATAATTCACCCCTCCACTTT. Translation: CASSPMQGAYNSPLHF. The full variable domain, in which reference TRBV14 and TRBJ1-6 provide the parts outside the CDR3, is EAGVTQFPSHSVIEKGQTVTLRCDPISGHDNLYWYRRVMGKEIKFLLHFVKESKQDESGMPNNRFLAERTGGTYSTLKVQPAELEDSGVYFCASSPMQGAYNSPLHFGNGTRLTVT.

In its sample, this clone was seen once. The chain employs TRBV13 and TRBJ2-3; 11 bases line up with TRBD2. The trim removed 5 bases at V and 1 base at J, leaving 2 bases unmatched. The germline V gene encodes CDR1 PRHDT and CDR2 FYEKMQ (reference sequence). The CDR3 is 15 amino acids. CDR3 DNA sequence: TGTGCCAGCAGCCCGACTAGCGGGGGCACAGATACGCAGTATTTT. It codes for CASSPTSGGTDTQYF. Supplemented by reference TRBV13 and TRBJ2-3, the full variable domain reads AAGVIQSPRHLIKEKRETATLKCYPIPRHDTVYWYQQGPGQDPQFLISFYEKMQSDKGSIPDRFSAQQFSDYHSELNMSSLELGDSALYFCASSPTSGGTDTQYFGPGTRLTVL.

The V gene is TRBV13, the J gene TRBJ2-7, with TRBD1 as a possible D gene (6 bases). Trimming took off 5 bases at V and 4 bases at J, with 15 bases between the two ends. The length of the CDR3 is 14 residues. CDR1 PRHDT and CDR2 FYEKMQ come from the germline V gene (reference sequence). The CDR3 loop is CASSPTGWDYEQYF. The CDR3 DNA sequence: TGTGCCAGCAGCCCCACAGGGTGGGATTACGAGCAGTACTTC. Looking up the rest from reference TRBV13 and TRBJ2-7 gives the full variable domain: AAGVIQSPRHLIKEKRETATLKCYPIPRHDTVYWYQQGPGQDPQFLISFYEKMQSDKGSIPDRFSAQQFSDYHSELNMSSLELGDSALYFCASSPTGWDYEQYFGPGTRLTVT.

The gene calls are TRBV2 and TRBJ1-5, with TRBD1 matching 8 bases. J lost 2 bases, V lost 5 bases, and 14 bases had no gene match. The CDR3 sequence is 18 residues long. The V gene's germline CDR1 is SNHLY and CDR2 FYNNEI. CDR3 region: CASSKDRGLIIGNQPQHF. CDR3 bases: TGTGCCAGCAGTAAAGACAGGGGTTTAATTATCGGCAATCAGCCCCAGCATTTT.

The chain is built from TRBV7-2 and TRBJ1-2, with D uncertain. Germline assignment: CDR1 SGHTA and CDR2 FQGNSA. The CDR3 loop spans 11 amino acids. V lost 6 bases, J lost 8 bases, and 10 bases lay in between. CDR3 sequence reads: CASRFLRGYTF. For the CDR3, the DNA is TGTGCCAGCAGATTTTTGAGGGGCTACACCTTC.

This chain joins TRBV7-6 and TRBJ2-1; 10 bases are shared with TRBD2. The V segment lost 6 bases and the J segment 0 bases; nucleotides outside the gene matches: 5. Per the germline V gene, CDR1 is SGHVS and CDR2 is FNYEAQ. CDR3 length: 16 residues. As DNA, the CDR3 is TGTGCCAGCAGTCAGCGGGGGGGCGGCTCCTACAATGAGCAGTTCTTC. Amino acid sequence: CASSQRGGGSYNEQFF.

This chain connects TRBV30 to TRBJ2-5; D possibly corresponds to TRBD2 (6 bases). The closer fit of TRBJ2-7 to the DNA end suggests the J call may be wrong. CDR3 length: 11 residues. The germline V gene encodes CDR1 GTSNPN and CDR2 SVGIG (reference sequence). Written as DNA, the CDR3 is TGTGCCGGAGGGCTTCTGTACGAGCAGTACTTC. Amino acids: CAGGLLYEQYF.

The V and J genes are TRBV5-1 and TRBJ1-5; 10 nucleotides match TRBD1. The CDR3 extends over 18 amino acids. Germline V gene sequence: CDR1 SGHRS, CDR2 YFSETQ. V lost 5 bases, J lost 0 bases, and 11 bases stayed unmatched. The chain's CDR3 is CASSFPRDRGNSNQPQHF. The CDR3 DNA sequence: TGCGCCAGCAGTTTCCCCCGGGACAGGGGCAATAGCAATCAGCCCCAGCATTTT.

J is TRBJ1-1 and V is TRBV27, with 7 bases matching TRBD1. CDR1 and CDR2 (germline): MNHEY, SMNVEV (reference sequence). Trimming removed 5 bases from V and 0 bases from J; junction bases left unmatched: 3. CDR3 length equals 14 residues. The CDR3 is CASSMTGMNTEAFF. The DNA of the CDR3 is TGTGCCAGCAGTATGACAGGGATGAACACTGAAGCTTTCTTT.

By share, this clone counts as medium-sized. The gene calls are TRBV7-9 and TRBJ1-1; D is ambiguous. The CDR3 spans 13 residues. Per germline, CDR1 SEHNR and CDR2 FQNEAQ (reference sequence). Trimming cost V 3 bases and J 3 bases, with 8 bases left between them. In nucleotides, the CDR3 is TGTGCCAGCAGCTTCGGCGGGGACACTGAAGCTTTCTTT. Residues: CASSFGGDTEAFF.

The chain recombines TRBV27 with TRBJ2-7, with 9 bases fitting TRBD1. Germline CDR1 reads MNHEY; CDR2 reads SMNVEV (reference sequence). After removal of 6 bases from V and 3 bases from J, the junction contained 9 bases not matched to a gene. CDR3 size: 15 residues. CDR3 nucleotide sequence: TGTGCCAGCAGCCCCGATGGGACAGGGAACTACGAGCAGTACTTC. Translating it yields CASSPDGTGNYEQYF.

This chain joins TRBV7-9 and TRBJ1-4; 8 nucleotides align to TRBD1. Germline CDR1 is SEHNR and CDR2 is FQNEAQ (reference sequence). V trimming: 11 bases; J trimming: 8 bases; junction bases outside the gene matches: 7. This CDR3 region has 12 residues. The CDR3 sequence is CALLTGAEKLFF. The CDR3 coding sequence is TGTGCCTTGTTGACAGGGGCAGAAAAACTGTTTTTT.

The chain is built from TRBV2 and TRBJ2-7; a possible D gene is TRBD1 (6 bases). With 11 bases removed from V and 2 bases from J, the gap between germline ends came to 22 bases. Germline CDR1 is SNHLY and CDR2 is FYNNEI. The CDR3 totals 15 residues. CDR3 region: CAAKGIGTSPYEQYF. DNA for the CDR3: TGTGCCGCCAAAGGTATTGGGACAAGCCCCTACGAGCAGTACTTC.

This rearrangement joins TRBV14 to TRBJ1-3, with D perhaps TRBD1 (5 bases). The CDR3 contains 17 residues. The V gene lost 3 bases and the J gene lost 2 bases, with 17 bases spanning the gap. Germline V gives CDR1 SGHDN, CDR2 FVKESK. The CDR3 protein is CASSHPGGGSPGNTIYF. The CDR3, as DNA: TGTGCCAGCAGCCACCCCGGGGGAGGTTCGCCTGGAAACACCATATATTTT.

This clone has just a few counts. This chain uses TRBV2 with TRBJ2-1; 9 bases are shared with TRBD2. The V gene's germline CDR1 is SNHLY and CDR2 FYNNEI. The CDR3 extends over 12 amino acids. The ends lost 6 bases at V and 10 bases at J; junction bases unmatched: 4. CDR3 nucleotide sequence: TGTGCCAGCAGGCAAGGACTAGCGGAGCAGTTCTTC. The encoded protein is CASRQGLAEQFF.